Below, 5 T cell receptor beta chains from the same sample are listed, as sequenced in a study of blood T cell repertoires in COVID-19. Profiled with immunoSEQ multiplex PCR; TCRdb holds only in-frame clones, not every one. Of 100,000 or so clones detected, 86% appear once; the ten largest clones hold approximately 13%. Sample: peripheral blood. All receptors come from a woman aged 55-69 years in a cohort sampled during active or convalescent COVID-19.

The chain links TRBV20-1 to TRBJ2-7; the D gene is possibly TRBD2 (6 bases). In germline, CDR1 is DFQATT, CDR2 SNEGSKA (reference sequence). Trimming took 4 bases from V and 7 from J, leaving 11 bases between them. The CDR3 runs to 11 residues. CDR3 residues: CSATRRGEQYF. The DNA for the CDR3 is TGCAGTGCTACCAGACGGGGGGAGCAGTACTTC.

The J gene is TRBJ2-3, the V gene TRBV5-1, with TRBD1 as a possible D gene (5 bases). The V end lost 5 bases, the J end lost 1 base, and 11 bases lay between the germline ends. This CDR3 has 14 residues. Germline values: CDR1 SGHRS, CDR2 YFSETQ. CDR3 nucleotides: TGCGCCAGCAGGATCGAAGGGGGCACAGATACGCAGTATTTT. Protein: CASRIEGGTDTQYF.

V is TRBV12-3 or TRBV12-4 and J is TRBJ1-1; D is unresolved. V shed 8 bases and J shed 1 base, with 11 bases lying between them. The CDR3 length is 13 residues. CDR3 amino acids: CASLLGANTEAFF. The CDR3 bases are TGTGCCAGCCTCTTAGGAGCGAACACTGAAGCTTTCTTT.

The V and J genes are TRBV28 and TRBJ2-7; D uncertain. This CDR3 comprises 11 residues. The V gene lost 4 bases and the J gene lost 3 bases, with 4 bases spanning the gap. From germline, CDR1 is MDHEN and CDR2 SYDVKM. For the CDR3, the DNA is TGTGCCAGCAGTTCCAGCTACGAGCAGTACTTC. Protein product: CASSSSYEQYF.

This chain connects TRBV30 to TRBJ1-2; possibly TRBD1 for D (5 bases). Trimming left V 8 bases short and J 7 bases short, with 17 bases between. This CDR3 spans 12 amino acids. Germline V gives CDR1 GTSNPN, CDR2 SVGIG (reference sequence). CDR3 region: CALSTEAAGYTF. The CDR3 nucleotides read TGTGCCCTATCGACAGAGGCTGCTGGCTACACCTTC. The whole variable domain, filled in from reference TRBV30 and TRBJ1-2, reads SQTIHQWPATLVQPVGSPLSLECTVEGTSNPNLYWYRQAAGRGLQLLFYSVGIGQISSEVPQNLSASRPQDRQFILSSKKLLLSDSGFYLCALSTEAAGYTFGSGTRLTVV.